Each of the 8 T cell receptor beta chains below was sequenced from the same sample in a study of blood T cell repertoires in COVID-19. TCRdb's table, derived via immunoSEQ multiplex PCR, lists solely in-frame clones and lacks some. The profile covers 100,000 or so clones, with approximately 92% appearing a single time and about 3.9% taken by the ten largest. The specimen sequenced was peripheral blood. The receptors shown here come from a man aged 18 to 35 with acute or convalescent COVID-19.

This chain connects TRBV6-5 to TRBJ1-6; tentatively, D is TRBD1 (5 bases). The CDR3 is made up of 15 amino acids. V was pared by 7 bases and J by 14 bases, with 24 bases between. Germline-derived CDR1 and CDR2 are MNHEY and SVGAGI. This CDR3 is CASTINRQGNSALHF. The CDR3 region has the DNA TGTGCCAGCACGATAAACCGGCAGGGTAATTCGGCCCTCCACTTT.

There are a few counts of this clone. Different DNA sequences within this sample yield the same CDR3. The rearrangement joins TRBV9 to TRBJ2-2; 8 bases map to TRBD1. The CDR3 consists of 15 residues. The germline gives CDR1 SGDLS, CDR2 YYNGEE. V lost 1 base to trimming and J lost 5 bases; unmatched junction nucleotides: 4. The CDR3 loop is CASSVPTGGTGELFF. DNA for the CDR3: TGTGCCAGCAGCGTACCCACAGGGGGAACCGGGGAGCTGTTTTTT.

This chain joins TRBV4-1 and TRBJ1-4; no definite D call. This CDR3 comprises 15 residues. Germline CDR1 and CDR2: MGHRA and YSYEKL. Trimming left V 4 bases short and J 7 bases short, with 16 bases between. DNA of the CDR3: TGCGCCAGCAGCCCGATATACCCATTAGTTGAAAAACTGTTTTTT. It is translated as CASSPIYPLVEKLFF.

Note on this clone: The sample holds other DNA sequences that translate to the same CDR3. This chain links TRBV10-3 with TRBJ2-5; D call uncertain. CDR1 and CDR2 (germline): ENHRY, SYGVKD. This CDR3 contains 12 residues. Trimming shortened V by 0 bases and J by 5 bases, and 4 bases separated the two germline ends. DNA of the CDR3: TGTGCCATCAGTGAGTCTCGGGAGACCCAGTACTTC. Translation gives CAISESRETQYF.

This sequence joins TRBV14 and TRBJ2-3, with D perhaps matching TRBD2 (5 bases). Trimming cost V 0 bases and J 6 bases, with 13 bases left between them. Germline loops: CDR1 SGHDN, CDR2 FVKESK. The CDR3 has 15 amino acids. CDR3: CASSQDTRGLDTQYF. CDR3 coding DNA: TGTGCCAGCAGCCAAGATACCCGGGGTCTGGATACGCAGTATTTT.

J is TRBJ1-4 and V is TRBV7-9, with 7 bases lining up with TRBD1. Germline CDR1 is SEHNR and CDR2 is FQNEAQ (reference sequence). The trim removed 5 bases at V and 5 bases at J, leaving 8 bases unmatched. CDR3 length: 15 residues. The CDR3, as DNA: TGTGCCAGCAGCCCCAGGGGGTTTCTGAATGAAAAACTGTTTTTT. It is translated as CASSPRGFLNEKLFF.

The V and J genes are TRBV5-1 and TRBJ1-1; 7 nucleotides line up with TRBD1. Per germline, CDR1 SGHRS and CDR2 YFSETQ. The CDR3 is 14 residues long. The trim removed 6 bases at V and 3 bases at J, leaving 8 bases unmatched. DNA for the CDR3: TGCGCCAGCATGCTGAACAGGGGTGACACTGAAGCTTTCTTT. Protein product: CASMLNRGDTEAFF.

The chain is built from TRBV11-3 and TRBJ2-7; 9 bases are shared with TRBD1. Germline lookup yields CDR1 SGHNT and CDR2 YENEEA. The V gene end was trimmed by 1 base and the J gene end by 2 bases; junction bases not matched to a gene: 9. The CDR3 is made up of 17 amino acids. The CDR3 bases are TGTGCCAGCAGCTTAGCCCCCGGACAGGGGACGACCTACGAGCAGTACTTC. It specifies CASSLAPGQGTTYEQYF. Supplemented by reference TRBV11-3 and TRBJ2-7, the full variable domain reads EAGVVQSPRYKIIEKKQPVAFWCNPISGHNTLYWYLQNLGQGPELLIRYENEEAVDDSQLPKDRFSAERLKGVDSTLKIQPAELGDSAVYLCASSLAPGQGTTYEQYFGPGTRLTVT.